The 7 T cell receptor beta chains below come from one sample, sequenced in a study of T-cell reconstitution after alpha-beta-depleted transplantation in children. Library preparation (for TCRbeta) was performed with unique molecular identifiers. TCRdb reanalysed the PCR reads using MiXCR and keeps one entry per CDR3 protein. The sample shows about 460,000 distinct CDR3 sequences, approximately 10% of them seen only once. The specimen was PBMCs, mostly from graft donor cells, collected 180 days after TCRalphabeta/CD19-depleted stem cell transplant. The receptors derive from a female patient aged 2 to 10 who had a stem cell transplant for aplastic anemia, so the T cells may come from the graft donor.

The sample holds many counts of this clonotype. The rearrangement uses TRBV12-3 or TRBV12-4 and TRBJ2-2; 7 bases line up with TRBD1. V shed 5 bases and J 4 bases; nucleotides not matched to a gene: 10. The CDR3 spans 16 residues. CDR3: CASSRGQLSTTGELFF. The CDR3 DNA sequence: TGTGCCAGCAGTAGGGGACAGCTAAGTACCACCGGGGAGCTGTTTTTT.

The chain uses TRBV12-3 or TRBV12-4 and TRBJ1-2; the D is unclear. The CDR3 contains 11 residues. Trimming removed 3 bases from V and 8 bases from J, with 7 bases in between. For the CDR3, the DNA is TGTGCCAGCAGTTTGAGGAGCGGCTACACCTTC. Encoded protein: CASSLRSGYTF.

This clonotype has only one observation. J is TRBJ2-7 and V is TRBV6-5; the match to TRBD2 covers 8 bases. Germline V gene lookup returns CDR1 MNHEY and CDR2 SVGAGI. The CDR3 has 14 residues. Trimming cost V 0 bases and J 6 bases; bases outside gene matches: 4. In DNA, the CDR3 is TGTGCCAGCAGTTACTCGGGACTAGTATCCGAGCAGTACTTC. Protein: CASSYSGLVSEQYF.

This clonotype appeared many times. In nucleotides, the CDR3 is TGTGCCAGCAGTTACCCTGGGACAGTTGAAGCTTTCTTT. Residues: CASSYPGTVEAFF. The chain combines TRBV6-5 with TRBJ1-1; 7 nucleotides align to TRBD1. This CDR3 spans 13 amino acids. V trimming: 2 bases; J trimming: 7 bases; junction bases outside the gene matches: 4. Per germline, CDR1 MNHEY and CDR2 SVGAGI.

The chain employs TRBV27 and TRBJ1-1, with TRBD1 matching 8 bases. This CDR3 is 18 amino acids long. Germline V gene sequence: CDR1 MNHEY, CDR2 SMNVEV (reference sequence). The trim removed 4 bases at V and 5 bases at J, leaving 18 bases unmatched. For the CDR3, the DNA is TGTGCCAGCAGTTCGACAGGGGTTTTCGGGGTGGGTAAGACTGAAGCTTTCTTT. Encoded protein: CASSSTGVFGVGKTEAFF.

This rearrangement joins TRBV7-9 to TRBJ1-4, with 10 bases matching TRBD1. The CDR3 length is 16 residues. CDR1 and CDR2 (germline): SEHNR, FQNEAQ (reference sequence). Losses at the gene ends were 6 bases for V and 5 bases for J; bases not matched to a gene: 9. CDR3: CASSYDPGQGNEKLFF. The CDR3 bases are TGTGCCAGCAGTTACGATCCGGGACAGGGGAATGAAAAACTGTTTTTT.

The gene calls are TRBV18 and TRBJ1-5; D not resolved. V lost 2 bases and J 3 bases, leaving 14 bases between the germline ends. Germline CDR1 reads KGHSH; CDR2 reads LQKENI. CDR3 length: 16 amino acids. This chain's CDR3 is CASSPAGGRLNQPQHF. The CDR3 DNA follows: TGTGCCAGCTCACCAGCTGGAGGGCGACTCAATCAGCCCCAGCATTTT. The full variable domain, with the rest looked up from reference TRBV18 and TRBJ1-5, is NAGVMQNPRHLVRRRGQEARLRCSPMKGHSHVYWYRQLPEEGLKFMVYLQKENIIDESGMPKERFSAEFPKEGPSILRIQQVVRGDSAAYFCASSPAGGRLNQPQHFGDGTRLSIL.